The T cell receptor beta chain under discussion was sequenced for a study of shared clonotypes between healthy human individuals. Background on the study: Donor ages ranged 18 to 49 years: a couple of women, a few men.

With 2 bases removed from V and 7 bases from J, the gap between germline ends came to 18 bases. This CDR3 region has 15 residues. Germline V CDR1 and CDR2: KGHSH, LQKENI. Whole-study results and caveats: Only a few donors were included, so the genetic and exposure-history diversity represented was limited. Rarefaction exposed incomplete sorted-subset sequencing despite large depth.

Each sorted subset replicate got 200 ng genomic DNA, tens of thousands of genomes. Assay used: immunoSEQ multiplex PCR; TCRdb lists only in-frame clones, some missing. The data show approximately 740,000 clones, about 91% seen once. With regard to this clone: Antigen specificity is unknown.

Naive CD8 cells lacked CD45RO and underwent positive selection for CCR7, leaving out terminally differentiated effector memory CD45RA+ cells. V is TRBV18 and J is TRBJ2-7, with D hard to call. Sequencing input: naive CD8+ T cells sorted from blood. This clonotype was sampled from a man between 25 and 39 years old in good health. The CDR3 DNA follows: TGTGCCAGCTCACCAAGTGAGGAGTTATTTCAGGAGCAGTACTTC. It specifies CASSPSEELFQEQYF.